Sequencing of this T cell receptor (beta chain) was carried out in a study of shared clonotypes between healthy human individuals. The study's findings and limits: With few donors, the genetic and exposure-history diversity represented was limited. Naive CD4 clonotype sharing across a few donors was roughly 5%. Against clonotypes common to all four donors, non-shared ones had lower generation probabilities. Only blood underwent sampling, and tissue repertoires likely differ.

The V gene's germline CDR1 is SGDLS and CDR2 YYNGEE. The CDR3 spans 13 residues. V was clipped by 0 bases and J by 6 bases, with 8 bases between them. This clone was detected once. Its specificity is not known. Method: immunoSEQ multiplex PCR; TCRdb's copy keeps in-frame clones and lacks some. Among under 2,500,000 clones listed, approximately 96% were seen once. The chain links TRBV9 to TRBJ2-3; D is undetermined. Sequencing used naive CD4+ T cells sorted from blood. Subset: CD45RA+ positively selected. This TCR was recovered from a man in his late teens or twenties in good health. Here the CDR3 reads CASSVALGDTQYF. The CDR3 bases are TGTGCCAGCAGCGTAGCTTTGGGGGATACGCAGTATTTT.